This TCR beta chain emerged from a study of T cells after yellow fever vaccination. Across the whole study: Libraries from low-cell-number fractions were prepared with the SMART-Seq v4 Ultra Low Input RNA kit.

Template switching by 5'RACE produced TCR cDNA, adding a universal primer site and UMIs. One entry per CDR3 protein results from TCRdb running MiXCR on the 5' RACE reads. The sample carries 450,000 to 550,000 distinct CDR3 sequences, less than 20% recorded once. Whole-study results and caveats: Booster samples showed a return of most primary-vaccination clones (around 96% CD4, about 87% CD8). Highly abundant clonotypes carried over from the bulk population could end up in FACS-sorted repertoires as contaminants.

This clonotype appeared a few times. Its antigen is not identified. The CDR3 consists of 16 residues. The junction had 14 bases not matched to a gene; V was cut back by 3 bases and J by 6 bases. Germline V gene lookup returns CDR1 SGHRS and CDR2 YFSETQ. The chain carries TRBV5-1 and TRBJ2-7, with 8 bases lining up with TRBD1. This TCR came from a man aged 25 to 40 who received the YFV17D yellow fever vaccine. The input for sequencing was PBMCs, taken 15 days after the yellow fever booster vaccination. CDR3 amino acids: CASSWPSGQGRSEQYF. The CDR3 DNA reads as TGCGCCAGCAGCTGGCCCTCCGGACAGGGACGTAGCGAGCAGTACTTC.